The 9 T cell receptor beta chains given below trace back to one sample, sequenced in a study of T-cell memory formation after mild COVID-19. TCRdb itself ran the 5' RACE reads through MiXCR, one entry per CDR3 protein. The repertoire has 55,000 to 70,000 distinct CDR3 sequences, around 30% of them found once; the top ten carry roughly 41%. The source material was PBMCs or a T cell subset sorted from them (not recorded which). The receptors stem from a man aged 18 to 29 who had mild COVID-19 (a few samples of this study predate the infection). Cell type and time point are not known.

This clonotype showed up many times. The rearrangement uses TRBV6-4 and TRBJ2-2, with 8 bases aligning to TRBD2. The CDR3 spans 14 residues. V shed 0 bases, J shed 6 bases, and the junction held 0 bases outside the gene matches. Germline V lookup: CDR1 MRHNA, CDR2 SNTAGT. The DNA of the CDR3 is TGTGCCAGCAGTGACTCGACTAGCGCCGGGGAGCTGTTTTTT. Translation gives CASSDSTSAGELFF.

The chain carries TRBV19 and TRBJ1-1, with D perhaps matching TRBD1 (6 bases). V was shortened by 1 base and J by 0 bases, with 9 bases between the two germline ends. The germline V gene has CDR1 LNHDA and CDR2 SQIVND (reference sequence). The CDR3 is 15 amino acids. The CDR3 protein is CASSIVPGVNTEAFF. CDR3 sequence (DNA): TGTGCCAGTAGTATAGTCCCAGGGGTGAACACTGAAGCTTTCTTT.

This clonotype appeared a few times. The chain is built from TRBV14 and TRBJ2-7; D perhaps matches TRBD1 (5 bases). Germline lookup yields CDR1 SGHDN and CDR2 FVKESK. CDR3 length equals 14 residues. Trimming stripped 0 bases from V and 5 bases from J, with 11 bases between. The DNA of the CDR3 is TGTGCCAGCAGCCAAGATCAGGGAAGGAACGAGCAGTACGTC. This translates into CASSQDQGRNEQYV.

The chain has TRBV4-1 and TRBJ2-7; D call uncertain. V lost 4 bases and J lost 2, with 12 bases in between. The V gene's germline CDR1 is MGHRA and CDR2 YSYEKL. The CDR3 runs 14 residues. The DNA for the CDR3 is TGCGCCAGCAGCCGAGATTCTTATCCCTACGAGCAGTACTTC. Protein product: CASSRDSYPYEQYF.

V is TRBV28 and J is TRBJ2-5; 7 bases fit TRBD1. The CDR3 is made up of 17 amino acids. Germline assignment: CDR1 MDHEN and CDR2 SYDVKM. Trimming cost V 6 bases and J 0 bases; bases outside gene matches: 13. This CDR3 is CASSPIPKQGYQETQYF. The CDR3 DNA follows: TGTGCCAGCAGCCCAATACCGAAACAGGGGTACCAAGAGACCCAGTACTTC.

The V gene is TRBV12-3 or TRBV12-4, the J gene TRBJ2-3; D is unclear. The V end lost 4 bases, the J end lost 4 bases, and 12 bases lay between the germline ends. The CDR3 is made up of 14 amino acids. The CDR3 region is CASSWASRPDTQYF. In nucleotides, the CDR3 is TGTGCCAGCAGTTGGGCTAGTAGGCCAGATACGCAGTATTTT.

As for this clonotype: At one boundary the junction diverges from the germline segment, which might be a read error. This sequence joins TRBV6-6 and TRBJ2-7; TRBD1 might be the D (7 bases). This CDR3 is 16 amino acids long. CDR1 and CDR2 from the germline V gene are MNHNY and SVGAGI (reference sequence). CDR3 residues: CASSYLRGTDPAEQCF. The CDR3 DNA reads TGTGCCAGCAGTTACCTCCGGGGGACAGATCCCGCCGAGCAGTGCTTC.

The V gene is TRBV4-1, the J gene TRBJ2-3; no clear D gene. The CDR3 runs to 16 residues. Germline CDR1 is MGHRA and CDR2 is YSYEKL. Trimming shortened V by 4 bases and J by 2 bases, and 16 bases separated the two germline ends. CDR3 nucleotides: TGCGCCAGCAGCCCGACGGTCTCCGGGTACACAGATACGCAGTATTTT. Translated: CASSPTVSGYTDTQYF.

A few counts support this clonotype. The rearrangement links TRBV7-9 to TRBJ2-7, with 9 bases aligning to TRBD1. Germline-derived CDR1 and CDR2 are SEHNR and FQNEAQ (reference sequence). V gave up 5 bases and J gave up 0 bases; unmatched junction bases: 5. The CDR3 covers 15 residues. CDR3 in amino acids: CASSGRDRASYEQYV. The CDR3 coding sequence is TGTGCCAGCAGCGGACGGGACAGGGCCTCCTACGAGCAGTACGTC.